Listed below are T cell receptor beta chains from one sample, sequenced in a study of blood T cell repertoires in COVID-19. The data were produced by immunoSEQ multiplex PCR, yet TCRdb's version contains in-frame clones alone and is incomplete. The data contain roughly 57,000 clones, about 80% of them singletons. Sequenced material: peripheral blood. These receptors were collected from a man younger than 45 with COVID-19, enrolled during active disease. CDR3s include the opening cysteine and the closing phenylalanine or tryptophan.

CDR3aa: CASSPLLESDIQYF; len: 14; v_gene: TRBV19
CDR3aa: CASSLEQGNQPQHF; len: 14; v_gene: TRBV11-2
CDR3aa: CASSFERESTEQYF; len: 14; v_gene: TRBV5-1
CDR3aa: CASSLYSLDSNEQFF; len: 15; v_gene: TRBV11-3
CDR3aa: CASSWGQGARNTIYF; len: 15; v_gene: TRBV5-6
CDR3aa: CASSPSGILADTQYF; len: 15; v_gene: TRBV27
CDR3aa: CAISPGVTSGRIKNIQYF; len: 18; v_gene: TRBV10-3
CDR3aa: CAWMGAGGANVLTF; len: 14; v_gene: TRBV30
CDR3aa: CASSLDSGIQETQYF; len: 15; v_gene: TRBV7-9
CDR3aa: CSASGNTEAFF; len: 11; v_gene: TRBV29-1
CDR3aa: CASSQEGASGEQYF; len: 14; v_gene: TRBV3-1/TRBV3-2
CDR3aa: CASSLGPLGEKLFF; len: 14; v_gene: TRBV27
CDR3aa: CASKDGRTFSYNEQFF; len: 16; v_gene: TRBV28
CDR3aa: CASSELRTNGGTFYEQYF; len: 18; v_gene: TRBV10-2
CDR3aa: CASSQTGRYEAFF; len: 13; v_gene: TRBV19
CDR3aa: CAWSSGGVYNEQFF; len: 14; v_gene: TRBV30
CDR3aa: CASSPTSGTGSYEQYF; len: 16; v_gene: TRBV5-1
CDR3aa: CASSLGQGNSPLHF; len: 14; v_gene: TRBV27
CDR3aa: CSVELTGQNIQYF; len: 13; v_gene: TRBV29-1
CDR3aa: CASSTGTGTSNYGYTF; len: 16; v_gene: TRBV6-2/TRBV6-3
CDR3aa: CASSPPSTGVTF; len: 12; v_gene: TRBV11-1
CDR3aa: CASSLVAGEVYEQYF; len: 15; v_gene: TRBV11-2
CDR3aa: CAWLGAIEGGTDTQYF; len: 16; v_gene: TRBV30